A selection of T cell receptor beta chains follows, all from one sample in a study of naive and memory T cell subsets. TCRdb redid the calling of the UMI-ligation and nested PCR reads with MiXCR, one entry per CDR3 protein. The sample lists approximately 21,000 distinct CDR3 sequences; around 6% were seen once. Sequenced material: skin, taken from a tuberculin skin test site. All receptors derive from an adult in good health. CDR3s include the opening cysteine and the closing phenylalanine or tryptophan. The D gene is left open where the match is weak. Size values are once, few and many counts, or a class for expanded clones, and some rows have none.

D: TRBD2; J: TRBJ2-1; V: TRBV19; size: many; CDR3: CASNTIRGTSGRPSNEQFF; DNA: TGTGCCAGTAACACCATCCGAGGGACTAGCGGGAGGCCCAGCAATGAGCAGTTCTTC
D: NA; J: TRBJ2-7; V: TRBV6-5; size: many; CDR3: CASSYSMGAGEGEQYF; DNA: TGTGCCAGCAGTTACTCGATGGGGGCAGGGGAAGGCGAGCAGTACTTC
D: NA; J: TRBJ1-1; V: TRBV6-5; size: NA; CDR3: CASSSSGGGNTEAFF; DNA: TGTGCCAGCAGTTCCTCCGGGGGGGGGAACACTGAAGCTTTCTTT
D: NA; J: TRBJ1-1; V: TRBV9; size: few; CDR3: CASSPGPPGMTEAFF; DNA: TGTGCCAGCAGCCCCGGACCCCCCGGGATGACTGAAGCTTTCTTT
D: NA; J: TRBJ1-5; V: TRBV18; size: few; CDR3: CASSPSGRLINQPQHF; DNA: TGTGCCAGCTCACCAAGTGGAAGACTGATCAATCAGCCCCAGCATTTT
D: NA; J: TRBJ1-6; V: TRBV28; size: many; CDR3: CASSLGEGYNSPLHF; DNA: TGTGCCAGCAGTTTAGGAGAGGGATATAATTCACCCCTCCACTTT
D: TRBD1; J: TRBJ1-6; V: TRBV7-9; size: NA; CDR3: CASSLPGQHNSPLHF; DNA: TGTGCCAGCAGCCTACCGGGACAGCATAATTCACCCCTCCACTTT
D: TRBD2; J: TRBJ2-1; V: TRBV20-1; size: few; CDR3: CSANSGRVSYNEQFF; DNA: TGCAGTGCTAATAGCGGGAGGGTCTCTTACAATGAGCAGTTCTTC
D: NA; J: TRBJ1-2; V: TRBV29-1; size: few; CDR3: CSVEVWDREDYGYTF; DNA: TGCAGCGTTGAAGTCTGGGACCGAGAGGACTATGGCTACACCTTC
D: NA; J: TRBJ2-1; V: TRBV7-3; size: many; CDR3: CASSPIASNEQFF; DNA: TGTGCCAGCAGCCCCATAGCGTCTAATGAGCAGTTCTTC
D: TRBD2; J: TRBJ2-5; V: TRBV14; size: many; CDR3: CASSVAGGGTQYF; DNA: TGTGCCAGCAGCGTAGCGGGAGGAGGGACCCAGTACTTC
D: TRBD1; J: TRBJ2-7; V: TRBV7-2; size: many; CDR3: CASSYFPGQPYEQYF; DNA: TGTGCCAGCAGCTATTTTCCGGGACAGCCCTACGAGCAGTACTTC
D: NA; J: TRBJ2-2; V: TRBV3-1; size: many; CDR3: CASSQWNTGELFF; DNA: TGTGCCAGCAGCCAATGGAACACCGGGGAGCTGTTTTTT
D: NA; J: TRBJ2-3; V: TRBV18; size: NA; CDR3: CASSFDTDTQYF; DNA: TGTGCCAGCTCATTCGACACAGATACGCAGTATTTT
D: NA; J: TRBJ2-4; V: TRBV25-1; size: many; CDR3: CASSEFGVAKNIQYF; DNA: TGTGCCAGCAGTGAATTTGGGGTAGCCAAAAACATTCAGTACTTC